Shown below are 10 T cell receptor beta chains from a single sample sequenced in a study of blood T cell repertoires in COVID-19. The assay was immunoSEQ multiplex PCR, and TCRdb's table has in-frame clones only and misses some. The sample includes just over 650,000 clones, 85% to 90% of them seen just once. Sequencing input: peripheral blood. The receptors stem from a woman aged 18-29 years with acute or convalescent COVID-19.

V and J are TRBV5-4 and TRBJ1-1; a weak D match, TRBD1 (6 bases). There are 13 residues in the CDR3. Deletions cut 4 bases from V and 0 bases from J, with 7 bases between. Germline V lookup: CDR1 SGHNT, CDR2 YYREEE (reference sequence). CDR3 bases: TGTGCCAGCAGCAGGGGGATGAACACTGAAGCTTTCTTT. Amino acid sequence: CASSRGMNTEAFF.

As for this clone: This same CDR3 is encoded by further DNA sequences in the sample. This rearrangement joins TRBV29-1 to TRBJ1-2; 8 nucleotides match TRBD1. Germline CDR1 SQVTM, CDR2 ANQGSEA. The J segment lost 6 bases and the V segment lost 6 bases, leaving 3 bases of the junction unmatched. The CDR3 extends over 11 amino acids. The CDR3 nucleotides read TGCAGCGTAGCAGGGGGCGATGGCTACACCTTC. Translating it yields CSVAGGDGYTF.

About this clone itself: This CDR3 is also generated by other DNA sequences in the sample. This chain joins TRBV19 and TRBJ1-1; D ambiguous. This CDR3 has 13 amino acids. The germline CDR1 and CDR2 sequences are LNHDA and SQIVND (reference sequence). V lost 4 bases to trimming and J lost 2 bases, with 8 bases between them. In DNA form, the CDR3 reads TGTGCCAGTAGTACTACAGTTAACACTGAAGCTTTCTTT. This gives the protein CASSTTVNTEAFF.

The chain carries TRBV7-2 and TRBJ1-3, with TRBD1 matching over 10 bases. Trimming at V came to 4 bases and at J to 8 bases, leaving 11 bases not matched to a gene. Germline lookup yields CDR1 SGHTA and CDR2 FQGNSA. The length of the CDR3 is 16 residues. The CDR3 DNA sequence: TGTGCCAGCAGCTACCCTCCGGGACAGGGGTGGGACACCATATATTTT. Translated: CASSYPPGQGWDTIYF. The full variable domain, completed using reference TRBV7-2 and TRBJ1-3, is GAGVSQSPSNKVTEKGKDVELRCDPISGHTALYWYRQSLGQGLEFLIYFQGNSAPDKSGLPSDRFSAERTGGSVSTLTIQRTQQEDSAVYLCASSYPPGQGWDTIYFGEGSWLTVV.

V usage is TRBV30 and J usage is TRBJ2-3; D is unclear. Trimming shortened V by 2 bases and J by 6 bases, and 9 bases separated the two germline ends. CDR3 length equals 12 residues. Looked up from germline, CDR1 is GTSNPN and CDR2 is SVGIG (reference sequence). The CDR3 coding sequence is TGTGCCTGGAGTTTACGAGAGGATACGCAGTATTTT. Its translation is CAWSLREDTQYF.

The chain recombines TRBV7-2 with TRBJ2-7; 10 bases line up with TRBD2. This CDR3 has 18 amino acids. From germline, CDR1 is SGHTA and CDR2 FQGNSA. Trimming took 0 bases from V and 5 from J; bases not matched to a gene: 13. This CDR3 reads CASSLALKGSGGANEQYF. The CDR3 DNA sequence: TGTGCCAGCAGCTTAGCGTTGAAGGGAAGCGGGGGGGCCAACGAGCAGTACTTC. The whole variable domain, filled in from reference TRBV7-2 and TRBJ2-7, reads GAGVSQSPSNKVTEKGKDVELRCDPISGHTALYWYRQSLGQGLEFLIYFQGNSAPDKSGLPSDRFSAERTGGSVSTLTIQRTQQEDSAVYLCASSLALKGSGGANEQYFGPGTRLTVT.

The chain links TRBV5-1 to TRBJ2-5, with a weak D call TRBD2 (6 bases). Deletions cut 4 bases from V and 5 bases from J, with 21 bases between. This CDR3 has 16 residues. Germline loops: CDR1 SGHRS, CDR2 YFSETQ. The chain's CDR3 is CASSPSGGMGEETQYF. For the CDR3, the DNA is TGCGCCAGCAGCCCTTCCGGGGGTATGGGCGAGGAGACCCAGTACTTC. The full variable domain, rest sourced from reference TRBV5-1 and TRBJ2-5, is KAGVTQTPRYLIKTRGQQVTLSCSPISGHRSVSWYQQTPGQGLQFLFEYFSETQRNKGNFPGRFSGRQFSNSRSEMNVSTLELGDSALYLCASSPSGGMGEETQYFGPGTRLLVL.

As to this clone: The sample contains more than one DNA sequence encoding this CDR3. Written as DNA, the CDR3 is TGTGCCAGCAGCCCTAGAGGGGGACAGGGGTACGAGCAGTACTTC. This codes for CASSPRGGQGYEQYF. V is TRBV7-2 and J is TRBJ2-7; 10 bases map to TRBD1. After removal of 5 bases from V and 4 bases from J, the junction contained 8 bases not matched to a gene. CDR1 and CDR2 (germline): SGHTA, FQGNSA. The CDR3 is 15 amino acids.

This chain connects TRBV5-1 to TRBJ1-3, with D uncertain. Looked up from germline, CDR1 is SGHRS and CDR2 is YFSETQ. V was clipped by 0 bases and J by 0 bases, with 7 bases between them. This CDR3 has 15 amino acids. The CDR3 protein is CASSLEPSSGNTIYF. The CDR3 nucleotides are TGCGCCAGCAGCTTGGAACCCAGCTCTGGAAACACCATATATTTT.

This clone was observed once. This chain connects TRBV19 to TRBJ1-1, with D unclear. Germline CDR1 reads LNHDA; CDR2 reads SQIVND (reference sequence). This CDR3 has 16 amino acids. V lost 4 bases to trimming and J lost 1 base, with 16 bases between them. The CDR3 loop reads CASSRPREETNTEAFF. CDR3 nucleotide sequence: TGTGCCAGTAGTAGACCTCGGGAGGAGACGAACACTGAAGCTTTCTTT.